One T cell receptor (beta chain) is described in this entry. Trimming cost V 5 bases and J 8 bases; bases outside gene matches: 8. Germline CDR1 is SGHTA and CDR2 is FQGTGA. The CDR3 loop spans 13 amino acids. In the study's own analysis: Amplification of reference gene primers was used by the study to estimate nucleated cell counts. The table came from immunoSEQ multiplex PCR; TCRdb's copy has only in-frame clones and leaves some out. That table supplies the V and J calls and clone size; D and trimming were determined from the DNA. The table records under 300,000 clones, 90% to 95% of them present only once. The data belong to a study of blood T cell repertoires in COVID-19. On the study more broadly: The study drew acute and convalescent COVID-19 samples from the United States, Italy and Spain.

Participants were aged about 18 to 89 years from more than 20 US areas. This receptor was taken from a human donor in a cohort exposed to, infected with or recovered from COVID-19 (not recorded which). The donor label of this sample is uncertain. The material sequenced was PBMCs or T cells enriched from blood (not recorded which). The rearrangement joins TRBV7-3 to TRBJ1-2; 7 bases agree with TRBD1. Written as DNA, the CDR3 is TGTGCCAGCAGCCTTAACCAGGGGGAGGGCTACACCTTC. This sequence encodes CASSLNQGEGYTF.